This T cell receptor beta chain was sequenced for a study of T cell clusters in autoimmune cytopenias. The CDR3 is made up of 14 amino acids. Germline V lookup: CDR1 SGHAT, CDR2 FQDESV (reference sequence). Roughly 40,000 genome equivalents of blood DNA were amplified for TRB. Remarks on this clonotype: Its antigen is as yet unknown.

One tube held mixed TRB-A and TRB-B primer pools for touch-down PCR. No DNA is given; TCRdb re-called the multiplex PCR reads and lists each CDR3 protein once. The sample includes some 4,500 distinct CDR3 sequences. Overall study results and limits: Comparing secondary cytopenia with chronic lymphocytic leukemia showed no cluster-lack signature, apparently masked by lymphoma repertoire. TRB repertoire shifts in secondary cytopenia and chronic lymphocytic leukemia mostly reflected lymphoma, not autoimmunity. The T cell clusters were defined only in silico, without experimental functional validation.

The chain couples TRBV11-1 to TRBJ1-5; TCRdb's assignment of TRBD1 cannot be checked, as there is no DNA. The clonotype comes from a human donor with an autoimmune cytopenia or autoimmune hepatitis (not recorded which). The sample comprised peripheral blood. The CDR3 region is CVSSLNRAPRPQHF.